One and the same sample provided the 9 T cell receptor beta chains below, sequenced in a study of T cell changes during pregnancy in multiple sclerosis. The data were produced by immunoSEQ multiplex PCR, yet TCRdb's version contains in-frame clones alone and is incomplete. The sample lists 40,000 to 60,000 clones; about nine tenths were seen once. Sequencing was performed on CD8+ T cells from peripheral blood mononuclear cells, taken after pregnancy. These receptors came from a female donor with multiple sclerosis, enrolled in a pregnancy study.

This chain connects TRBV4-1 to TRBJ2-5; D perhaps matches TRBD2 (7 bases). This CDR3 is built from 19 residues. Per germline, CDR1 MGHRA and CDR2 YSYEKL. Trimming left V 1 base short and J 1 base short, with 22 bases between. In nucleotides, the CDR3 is TGCGCCAGCAGCCAAGGGGGACTACAGGGTACTAGACCCCAAGAGACCCAGTACTTC. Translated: CASSQGGLQGTRPQETQYF.

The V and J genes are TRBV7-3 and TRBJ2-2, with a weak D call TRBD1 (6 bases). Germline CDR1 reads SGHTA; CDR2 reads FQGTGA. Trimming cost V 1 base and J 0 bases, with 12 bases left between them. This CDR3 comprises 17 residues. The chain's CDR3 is CASSLIGQGPNTGELFF. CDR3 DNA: TGTGCCAGCAGCTTAATCGGGCAGGGGCCGAACACCGGGGAGCTGTTTTTT.

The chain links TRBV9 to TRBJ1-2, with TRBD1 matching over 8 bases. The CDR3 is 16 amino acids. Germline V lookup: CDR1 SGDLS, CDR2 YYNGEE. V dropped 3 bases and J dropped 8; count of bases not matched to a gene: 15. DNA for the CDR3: TGTGCCAGCAGCGAGGACAGGGTCCCATCTATCGGAGGCTACACCTTC. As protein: CASSEDRVPSIGGYTF.

CDR3 DNA: TGTGCCACCGGCCGGGGGGGCAATGGCTACACCTTC. Translating gives CATGRGGNGYTF. The chain recombines TRBV6-5 with TRBJ1-2; tentatively, D is TRBD1 (6 bases). CDR3 length: 12 amino acids. V shed 10 bases and J shed 6 bases, with 15 bases lying between them. Germline assignment: CDR1 MNHEY and CDR2 SVGAGI.

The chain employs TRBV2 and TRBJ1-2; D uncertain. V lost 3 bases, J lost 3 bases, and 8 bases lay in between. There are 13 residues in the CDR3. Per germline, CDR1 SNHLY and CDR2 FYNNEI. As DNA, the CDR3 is TGTGCCAGCAGTGACGGGAGCTACTATGGCTACACCTTC. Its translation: CASSDGSYYGYTF.

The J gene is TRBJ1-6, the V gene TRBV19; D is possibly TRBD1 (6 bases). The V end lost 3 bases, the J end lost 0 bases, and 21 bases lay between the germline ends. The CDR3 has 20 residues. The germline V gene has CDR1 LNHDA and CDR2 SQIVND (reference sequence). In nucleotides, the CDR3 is TGTGCCAGTAGTATTGCCACCCTGACAGGTCGGAGCTCCTATAATTCACCCCTCCACTTT. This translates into CASSIATLTGRSSYNSPLHF.

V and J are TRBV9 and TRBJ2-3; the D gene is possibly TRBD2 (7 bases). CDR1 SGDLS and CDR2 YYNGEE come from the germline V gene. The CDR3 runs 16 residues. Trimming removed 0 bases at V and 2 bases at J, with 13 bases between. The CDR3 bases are TGTGCCAGCAGCGTAGTTGCGGGGGCCTACACAGATACGCAGTATTTT. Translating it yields CASSVVAGAYTDTQYF.

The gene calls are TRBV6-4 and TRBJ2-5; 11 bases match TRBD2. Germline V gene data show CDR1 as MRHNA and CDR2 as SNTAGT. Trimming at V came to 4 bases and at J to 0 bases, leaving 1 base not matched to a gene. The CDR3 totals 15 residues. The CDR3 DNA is TGTGCCAGCAGTGCTAGCGGGGGGTACCAAGAGACCCAGTACTTC. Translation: CASSASGGYQETQYF.

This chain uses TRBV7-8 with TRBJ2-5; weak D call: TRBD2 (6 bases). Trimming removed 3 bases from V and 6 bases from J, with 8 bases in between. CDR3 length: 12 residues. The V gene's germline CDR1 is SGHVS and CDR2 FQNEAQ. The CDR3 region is CASSLGGQTQYF. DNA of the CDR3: TGTGCCAGCAGCTTGGGAGGACAGACCCAGTACTTC.